The TCR beta chain described here comes from a study of T cell changes during pregnancy in multiple sclerosis. Measured with immunoSEQ multiplex PCR; TCRdb has only the in-frame clones, and not every one. The table has about 52,000 clones, over 85% seen once. Germline CDR1 and CDR2: GTSNPN and SVGIG (reference sequence). V was cut by 5 bases and J by 5 bases, with 12 bases left in between. The CDR3 consists of 12 residues. The sample was CD4+ T cells from peripheral blood mononuclear cells, taken before pregnancy. This sequence was found in a female donor with multiple sclerosis, enrolled in a pregnancy study. The chain combines TRBV30 with TRBJ1-1; perhaps TRBD1 as D (5 bases). The chain's CDR3 is CAWEQGGTEAFF. The CDR3 nucleotides read TGTGCCTGGGAGCAGGGAGGAACTGAAGCTTTCTTT. Supplemented by reference TRBV30 and TRBJ1-1, the full variable domain reads SQTIHQWPATLVQPVGSPLSLECTVEGTSNPNLYWYRQAAGRGLQLLFYSVGIGQISSEVPQNLSASRPQDRQFILSSKKLLLSDSGFYLCAWEQGGTEAFFGQGTRLTVV.